These 30 T cell receptor beta chains were all obtained from the same sample, sequenced in a study of T-cell memory formation after mild COVID-19. TCRdb fed the 5' RACE reads into MiXCR, producing one record per CDR3 protein. The sample yields hundreds of thousands of distinct CDR3 sequences, about 15% seen once. The sequencing sample was made of PBMCs or a T cell subset sorted from them (not recorded which). These receptors all come from a man between 18 and 35 years old who had mild COVID-19 (a few samples of this study predate the infection). Cell type and time point are not known.

Many counts were recorded for this clonotype. The V and J genes are TRBV7-2 and TRBJ2-1, with D perhaps matching TRBD1 (6 bases). With 1 base removed from V and 8 bases from J, the gap between germline ends came to 15 bases. Germline CDR1 reads SGHTA; CDR2 reads FQGNSA. This CDR3 spans 15 amino acids. The CDR3: CASSLGRGQLDEQFF. CDR3 nucleotides: TGTGCCAGCAGCTTAGGTCGGGGACAACTCGATGAGCAGTTCTTC.

V and J are TRBV6-5 and TRBJ2-7; 7 positions agree with TRBD1. The CDR3 spans 14 residues. Germline CDR1 reads MNHEY; CDR2 reads SVGAGI. V lost 6 bases and J lost 2; bases outside the gene matches: 7. The CDR3 nucleotides are TGTGCCAGCAGCTATTTGACAGGGACCTACGAGCAGTACTTC. Its protein product is CASSYLTGTYEQYF.

Ten or more counts support this clonotype. The V gene is TRBV3-1, the J gene TRBJ1-2; D uncertain. CDR3 size: 12 residues. CDR1 and CDR2 from the germline V gene are LGHDT and YNNKEL (reference sequence). Trimming cost V 3 bases and J 4 bases, with 6 bases left between them. Here the CDR3 DNA reads TGTGCCAGCAGCCACGCGCTCTATGGCTACACCTTC. It codes for CASSHALYGYTF.

The CDR3 DNA is TGCGCCAGCAGCTCCCCGACCGGAGGGGGGGTCTCCTACGAGCAGTACTTC. Amino acids: CASSSPTGGGVSYEQYF. The V call is TRBV5-1, the J call TRBJ2-7; perhaps TRBD2 as D (7 bases). CDR3 length: 17 residues. Trimming removed 3 bases at V and 0 bases at J, with 19 bases between. The V gene's germline CDR1 is SGHRS and CDR2 YFSETQ.

This clonotype occurred a few times. The V and J genes are TRBV25-1 and TRBJ2-1; 9 nucleotides line up with TRBD2. There are 16 residues in the CDR3. The V gene's germline CDR1 is MGHDK and CDR2 SYGVNS. V lost 1 base, J lost 7 bases, and 8 bases stayed unmatched. CDR3 protein: CASSESGGGARNEQFF. The CDR3 DNA follows: TGTGCCAGCAGTGAATCTGGCGGGGGGGCTCGGAATGAGCAGTTCTTC.

This clonotype was observed a few times. The chain combines TRBV12-3 or TRBV12-4 with TRBJ2-3; D could derive from TRBD1 or TRBD2 (6 bases each). The germline V and J ends were trimmed by 6 bases and 5 bases, with 18 bases remaining between them. This CDR3 is 15 amino acids long. CDR3: CASSPPRGGLDTQYF. CDR3 nucleotides: TGTGCCAGCAGCCCGCCACGTGGGGGGCTAGATACGCAGTATTTT.

This clonotype was seen more than once but under ten times. The CDR3 here is CASSFQDYYGYTF. The CDR3 nucleotides are TGTGCCAGCAGCTTCCAGGATTACTATGGCTACACCTTC. The J gene is TRBJ1-2, the V gene TRBV13; no clear D gene. V lost 3 bases and J 3 bases, leaving 8 bases between the germline ends. Germline V gives CDR1 PRHDT, CDR2 FYEKMQ (reference sequence). The CDR3 has 13 amino acids. The whole variable domain, filled in from reference TRBV13 and TRBJ1-2, reads AAGVIQSPRHLIKEKRETATLKCYPIPRHDTVYWYQQGPGQDPQFLISFYEKMQSDKGSIPDRFSAQQFSDYHSELNMSSLELGDSALYFCASSFQDYYGYTFGSGTRLTVV.

This chain joins TRBV28 and TRBJ2-7, with D possibly TRBD2 on 6 matching bases. The ends were cut back, 5 bases at V and 3 bases at J, with 26 bases in the middle. The CDR3 runs to 18 residues. Germline-derived CDR1 and CDR2 are MDHEN and SYDVKM. The CDR3 nucleotides read TGTGCCAGCAGTACCCTCGGGCGGGGCTTTTCCCACCACTACGAGCAGTACGTC. Translation gives CASSTLGRGFSHHYEQYV.

This clonotype was observed a handful of times. V is TRBV12-3 or TRBV12-4 and J is TRBJ2-4; no clear D gene. The CDR3 covers 14 residues. Trimming cost V 0 bases and J 8 bases, with 11 bases left between them. CDR3 coding DNA: TGTGCCAGCAGTTTAGCGGGCCTTGAGTACATTCAGTACTTC. Translation gives CASSLAGLEYIQYF.

The V call is TRBV7-2, the J call TRBJ2-5, with D hard to call. Germline V gene data show CDR1 as SGHTA and CDR2 as FQGNSA. Trimming removed 1 base at V and 3 bases at J, with 3 bases between. The CDR3 length is 12 residues. The CDR3 here is CASSLVKETQYF. The CDR3 DNA follows: TGTGCCAGCAGCTTAGTCAAAGAGACCCAGTACTTC.

The V gene is TRBV20-1, the J gene TRBJ2-3, with 8 nucleotides matching TRBD2. The CDR3 totals 12 residues. Germline V CDR1 and CDR2: DFQATT, SNEGSKA (reference sequence). Written as DNA, the CDR3 is TGCAGAGTACCGGCGGGGGGAGATACGCAGTATTTT. Translating gives CRVPAGGDTQYF.

This chain connects TRBV12-3 or TRBV12-4 to TRBJ2-1; unclear D gene. The CDR3 loop spans 14 amino acids. Trimming stripped 5 bases from V and 4 bases from J, with 12 bases between. CDR3 DNA: TGTGCCAGCAGTCCCAGGCGTTTGTACAATGAGCAGTTCTTC. Protein product: CASSPRRLYNEQFF.

The rearrangement joins TRBV6-5 to TRBJ1-5; 7 bases agree with TRBD1. The CDR3 runs 13 residues. V shed 6 bases and J 3 bases; nucleotides not matched to a gene: 2. CDR1 MNHEY and CDR2 SVGAGI come from the germline V gene. CDR3 sequence reads: CASRQGHNQPQHF. The CDR3 coding sequence is TGTGCCAGCAGACAGGGGCACAATCAGCCCCAGCATTTT.

This clonotype was seen only a few times. The DNA for the CDR3 is TGTGCCAGTCTGGGGCAGGGAGGTTCGGGCAATCAGCCCCAGCATTTT. It yields the protein CASLGQGGSGNQPQHF. The rearrangement uses TRBV19 and TRBJ1-5, with D perhaps matching TRBD1 (5 bases). The V gene lost 8 bases and the J gene lost 2 bases, with 19 bases spanning the gap. This CDR3 region has 16 residues. Germline loops: CDR1 LNHDA, CDR2 SQIVND (reference sequence).

This clonotype was seen at least ten times. The chain carries TRBV7-2 and TRBJ2-5; 12 bases map to TRBD2. The CDR3 is 16 residues long. V was clipped by 5 bases and J by 1 base; unmatched bases: 5. Germline lookup yields CDR1 SGHTA and CDR2 FQGNSA. The DNA for the CDR3 is TGTGCCAGCAGCCTTGGACTAGCGGGGAGCCAAGAGACCCAGTACTTC. It specifies CASSLGLAGSQETQYF.

This clonotype appeared many times. The chain uses TRBV20-1 and TRBJ1-1; D unresolved. V lost 3 bases to trimming and J lost 5 bases, with 7 bases between them. The V gene's germline CDR1 is DFQATT and CDR2 SNEGSKA (reference sequence). This CDR3 has 11 residues. The CDR3 loop is CSARKSTEAFF. The CDR3 DNA reads as TGCAGTGCTAGGAAAAGTACTGAAGCTTTCTTT.

The chain combines TRBV9 with TRBJ1-1; D is possibly TRBD1 (5 bases). In germline, CDR1 is SGDLS, CDR2 YYNGEE. Trimming took off 4 bases at V and 1 base at J, with 17 bases between the two ends. The CDR3 runs to 16 residues. The CDR3 loop reads CASSPRRQTENTEAFF. CDR3 coding DNA: TGTGCCAGCAGCCCCCGACGGCAGACAGAGAACACTGAAGCTTTCTTT.

This clonotype was found a few times. The DNA for the CDR3 is TGTGCCAGCAGCCAAGTGGGGAACACTGAAGCTTTCTTT. As protein: CASSQVGNTEAFF. This chain uses TRBV3-1 with TRBJ1-1; D is unclear. CDR3 length: 13 amino acids. CDR1 and CDR2 (germline): LGHDT, YNNKEL (reference sequence). V was pared by 1 base and J by 1 base, with 4 bases between.

This chain uses TRBV7-3 with TRBJ1-2; 12 nucleotides agree with TRBD1. This CDR3 comprises 13 residues. The V gene's germline CDR1 is SGHTA and CDR2 FQGTGA. J was trimmed by 7 bases and V by 5 bases; bases with no gene match: 2. CDR3 DNA sequence: TGTGCCAGCAGCGCGGGACAGGGGGCTGGCTACACCTTC. This encodes CASSAGQGAGYTF.

This clonotype appeared a few times. In nucleotides, the CDR3 is TGTGCCAGCAGCTTATCAAAGACCCAGTACTTC. Translated: CASSLSKTQYF. The J gene is TRBJ2-5, the V gene TRBV7-2, with D unresolved. CDR3 length: 11 amino acids. The germline V and J ends were trimmed by 2 bases and 6 bases, with 4 bases remaining between them. Germline CDR1 SGHTA, CDR2 FQGNSA. Using reference TRBV7-2 and TRBJ2-5 for the parts outside the CDR3, the full variable domain is GAGVSQSPSNKVTEKGKDVELRCDPISGHTALYWYRQSLGQGLEFLIYFQGNSAPDKSGLPSDRFSAERTGGSVSTLTIQRTQQEDSAVYLCASSLSKTQYFGPGTRLLVL.

This clonotype appeared a few times. The V gene is TRBV4-1, the J gene TRBJ1-2; 7 bases align to TRBD1. CDR1 is MGHRA and CDR2 is YSYEKL in the germline V gene. The J segment lost 13 bases and the V segment lost 0 bases, leaving 8 bases of the junction unmatched. The CDR3 has 13 residues. As DNA, the CDR3 is TGCGCCAGCAGCCAAGATGGGCAGGGACAGTTCACCTTC. Its protein is CASSQDGQGQFTF.

The chain recombines TRBV11-2 with TRBJ2-5; D perhaps matches TRBD2 (5 bases). This CDR3 region has 13 residues. Germline V gives CDR1 SGHAT, CDR2 FQNNGV. V lost 7 bases and J lost 4, with 13 bases in between. In DNA form, the CDR3 reads TGTGCCAGCACCGAATTACGGGGAGAGACCCAGTACTTC. Protein product: CASTELRGETQYF.

This clonotype was recorded many times. The chain links TRBV18 to TRBJ2-2, with D unresolved. The length of the CDR3 is 11 residues. Trimming removed 5 bases at V and 5 bases at J, with 3 bases between. Germline CDR1 KGHSH, CDR2 LQKENI. The CDR3 protein is CASSETGELFF. In nucleotides, the CDR3 is TGTGCCAGCTCAGAAACCGGGGAGCTGTTTTTT.

This clonotype ranks as medium-sized. This chain links TRBV2 with TRBJ2-5; D gene uncertain. This CDR3 spans 12 amino acids. The V gene lost 6 bases and the J gene lost 1 base, with 6 bases spanning the gap. Germline CDR1 reads SNHLY; CDR2 reads FYNNEI. CDR3 bases: TGTGCCAGCAGAAACGCCCAAGAGACCCAGTACTTC. This gives the protein CASRNAQETQYF.

This clonotype showed up just a few times. The genes are TRBV7-9 and TRBJ2-5; D not certain. The CDR3 covers 12 residues. Trimming took off 3 bases at V and 4 bases at J, with 6 bases between the two ends. Germline CDR1 and CDR2: SEHNR and FQNEAQ (reference sequence). The CDR3 DNA reads as TGTGCCAGCAGCTTTACCACAGAGACCCAGTACTTC. Its protein is CASSFTTETQYF. Complete variable domain (other parts from reference TRBV7-9 and TRBJ2-5): DTGVSQNPRHKITKRGQNVTFRCDPISEHNRLYWYRQTLGQGPEFLTYFQNEAQLEKSRLLSDRFSAERPKGSFSTLEIQRTEQGDSAMYLCASSFTTETQYFGPGTRLLVL.

The chain carries TRBV4-1 and TRBJ1-6, with TRBD1 as a possible D gene (6 bases). The CDR3 is 15 amino acids. Per germline, CDR1 MGHRA and CDR2 YSYEKL. V was trimmed by 6 bases and J by 5 bases, leaving 14 bases between them. The DNA for the CDR3 is TGCGCCAGCAGGCTCCAGTGGACAGATAATTCACCCCTCCACTTT. It specifies CASRLQWTDNSPLHF.

This sequence joins TRBV7-9 and TRBJ1-6; a weak D match, TRBD1 (5 bases). The length of the CDR3 is 14 residues. The V gene's germline CDR1 is SEHNR and CDR2 FQNEAQ (reference sequence). Between the trimmed V and J ends, which lost 6 bases and 10 bases, there was a span of 16 bases. CDR3 sequence reads: CASRRGPRGSPLHF. The CDR3 DNA reads as TGTGCCAGCAGGAGGGGACCACGAGGATCACCCCTCCACTTT.

Only a few counts were recorded for this clonotype. The genes are TRBV21-1 and TRBJ2-3; the table gives TRBD2 as D, unverified against the DNA. TRBV21-1 is recorded as a pseudogene. This CDR3 contains 15 residues. CDR3 nucleotide sequence: TGTGCCAGCAGCACATCCACTAGGTGGGCAGATACGCAGTATTTT. This gives the protein CASSTSTRWADTQYF.

This rearrangement joins TRBV6-2 or TRBV6-3 to TRBJ2-5; D not certain. V shed 7 bases and J shed 5 bases, with 17 bases lying between them. Germline CDR1 reads MNHEY; CDR2 reads SVGEGT. This CDR3 has 14 residues. The CDR3 reads CASTQPWPGETQYF. DNA of the CDR3: TGTGCCAGCACCCAACCATGGCCTGGGGAGACCCAGTACTTC.

V and J are TRBV6-2 or TRBV6-3 and TRBJ2-7; 8 positions agree with TRBD1. The CDR3 is 14 residues long. Germline V gene sequence: CDR1 MNHEY, CDR2 SVGEGT. The V and J ends lost 7 bases and 5 bases, in that order; junction bases with no gene match: 10. CDR3 DNA sequence: TGTGCCAGCACCCCACGGACAGGGAGTCACGAGCAGTACTTC. Translating gives CASTPRTGSHEQYF.